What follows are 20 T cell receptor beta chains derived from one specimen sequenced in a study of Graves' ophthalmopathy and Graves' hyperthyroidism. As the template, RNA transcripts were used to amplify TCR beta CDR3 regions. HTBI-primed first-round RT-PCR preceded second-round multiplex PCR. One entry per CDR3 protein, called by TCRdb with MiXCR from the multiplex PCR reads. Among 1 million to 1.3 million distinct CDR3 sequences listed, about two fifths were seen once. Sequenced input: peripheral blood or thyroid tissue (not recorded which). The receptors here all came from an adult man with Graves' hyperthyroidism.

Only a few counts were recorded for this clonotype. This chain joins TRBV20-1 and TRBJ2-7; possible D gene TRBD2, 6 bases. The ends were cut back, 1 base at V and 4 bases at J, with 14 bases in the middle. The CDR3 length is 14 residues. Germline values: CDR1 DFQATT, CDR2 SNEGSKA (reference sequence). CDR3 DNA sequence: TGCAGTGCTAGAGTGGAGGGCCAATGGTACGAGCAGTACTTC. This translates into CSARVEGQWYEQYF.

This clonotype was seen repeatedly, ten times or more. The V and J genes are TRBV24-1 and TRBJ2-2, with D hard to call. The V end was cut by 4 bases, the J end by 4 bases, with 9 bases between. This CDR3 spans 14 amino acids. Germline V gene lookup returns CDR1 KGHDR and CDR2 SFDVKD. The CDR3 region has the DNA TGTGCCACCAGTGACCCCTACTCCACCGGGGAGCTGTTTTTT. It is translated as CATSDPYSTGELFF.

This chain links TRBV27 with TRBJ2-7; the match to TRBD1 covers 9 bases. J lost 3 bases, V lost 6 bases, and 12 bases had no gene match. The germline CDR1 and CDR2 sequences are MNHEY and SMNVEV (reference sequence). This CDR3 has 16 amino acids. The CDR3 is CASSSHMTGGGYEQYF. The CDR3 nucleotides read TGTGCCAGCAGCTCTCATATGACAGGGGGTGGCTACGAGCAGTACTTC.

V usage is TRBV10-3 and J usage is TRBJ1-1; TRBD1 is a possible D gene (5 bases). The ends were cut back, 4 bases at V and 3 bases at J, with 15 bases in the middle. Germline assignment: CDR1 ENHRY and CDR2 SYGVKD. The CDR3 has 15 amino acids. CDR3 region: CAISAEDTTYTEAFF. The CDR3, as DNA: TGTGCCATCAGTGCCGAGGACACTACCTACACTGAAGCTTTCTTT.

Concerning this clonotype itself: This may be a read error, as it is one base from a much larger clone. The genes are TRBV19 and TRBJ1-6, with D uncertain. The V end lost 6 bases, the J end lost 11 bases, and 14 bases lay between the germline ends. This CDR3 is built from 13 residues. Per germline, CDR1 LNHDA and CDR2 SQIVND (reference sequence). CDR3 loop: CASSLDRDAPLHF. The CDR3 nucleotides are TGTGCCAGTAGCCTAGACCGGGATGCACCCCTCCACTTT.

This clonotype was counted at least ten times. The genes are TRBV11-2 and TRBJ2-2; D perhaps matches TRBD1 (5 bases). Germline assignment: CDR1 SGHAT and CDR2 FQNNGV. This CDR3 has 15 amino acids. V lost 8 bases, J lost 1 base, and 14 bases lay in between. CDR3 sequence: CASFTPRVNTGELFF. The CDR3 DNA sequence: TGTGCCAGCTTTACCCCCAGGGTGAACACCGGGGAGCTGTTTTTT.

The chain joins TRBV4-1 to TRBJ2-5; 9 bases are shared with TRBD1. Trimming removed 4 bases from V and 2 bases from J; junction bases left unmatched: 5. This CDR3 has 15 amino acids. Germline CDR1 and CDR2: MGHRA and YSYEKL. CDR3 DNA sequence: TGCGCCAGCAGCCCCTGGGACAGGGAGCAAGAGACCCAGTACTTC. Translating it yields CASSPWDREQETQYF.

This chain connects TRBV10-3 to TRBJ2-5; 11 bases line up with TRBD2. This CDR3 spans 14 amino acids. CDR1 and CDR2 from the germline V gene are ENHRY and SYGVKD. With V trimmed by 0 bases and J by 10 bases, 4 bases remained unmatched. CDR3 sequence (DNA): TGTGCCATCAGTGAGTCGGGACTAGCGGAGGACCAGTACTTC. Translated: CAISESGLAEDQYF.

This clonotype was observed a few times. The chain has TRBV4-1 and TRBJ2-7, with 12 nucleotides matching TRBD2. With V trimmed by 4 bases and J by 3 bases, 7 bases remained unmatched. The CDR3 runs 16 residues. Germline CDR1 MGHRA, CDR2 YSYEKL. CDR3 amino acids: CASSRETSGGHYEQYF. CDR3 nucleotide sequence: TGCGCCAGCAGCCGTGAGACTAGCGGGGGACACTACGAGCAGTACTTC.

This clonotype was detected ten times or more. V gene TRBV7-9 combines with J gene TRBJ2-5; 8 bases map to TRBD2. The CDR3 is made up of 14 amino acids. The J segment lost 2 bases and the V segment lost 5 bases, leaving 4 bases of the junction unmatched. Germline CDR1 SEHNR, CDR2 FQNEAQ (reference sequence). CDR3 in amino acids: CASSQGLGQETQYF. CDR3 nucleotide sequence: TGTGCCAGCAGCCAGGGACTAGGGCAAGAGACCCAGTACTTC.

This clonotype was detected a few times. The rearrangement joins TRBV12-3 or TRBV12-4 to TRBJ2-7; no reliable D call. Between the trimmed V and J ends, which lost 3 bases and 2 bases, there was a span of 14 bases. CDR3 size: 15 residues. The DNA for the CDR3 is TGTGCCAGCAGTTTTGTGAGTGCAGTTCCCTACGAGCAGTACTTC. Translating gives CASSFVSAVPYEQYF.

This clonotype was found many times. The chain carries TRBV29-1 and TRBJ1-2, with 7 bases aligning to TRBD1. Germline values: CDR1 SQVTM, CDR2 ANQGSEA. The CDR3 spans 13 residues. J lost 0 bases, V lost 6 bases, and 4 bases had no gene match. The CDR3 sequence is CSVAGTANYGYTF. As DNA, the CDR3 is TGCAGCGTCGCGGGGACAGCTAACTATGGCTACACCTTC.

The DNA of the CDR3 is TGCAGTGCTAGAGTGCTAGCGGGCCCCACCGGGGAGCTGTTTTTT. Protein product: CSARVLAGPTGELFF. V is TRBV20-1 and J is TRBJ2-2; TRBD2 matches 8 bases. This CDR3 has 15 residues. The germline V gene encodes CDR1 DFQATT and CDR2 SNEGSKA (reference sequence). V trimming: 1 base; J trimming: 4 bases; junction bases outside the gene matches: 5.

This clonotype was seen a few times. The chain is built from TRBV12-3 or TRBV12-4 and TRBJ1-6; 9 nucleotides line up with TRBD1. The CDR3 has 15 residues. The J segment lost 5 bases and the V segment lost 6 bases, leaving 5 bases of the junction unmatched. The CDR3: CASREQGADNSPLHF. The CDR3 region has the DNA TGTGCCAGCAGGGAACAGGGGGCTGATAATTCACCCCTCCACTTT.

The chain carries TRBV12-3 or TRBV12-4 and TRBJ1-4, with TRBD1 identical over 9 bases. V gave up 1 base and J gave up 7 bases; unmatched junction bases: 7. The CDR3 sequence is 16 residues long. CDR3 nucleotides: TGTGCCAGCAGTTTAGTAGACAGGGGGAGTCGTGAAAAACTGTTTTTT. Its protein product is CASSLVDRGSREKLFF.

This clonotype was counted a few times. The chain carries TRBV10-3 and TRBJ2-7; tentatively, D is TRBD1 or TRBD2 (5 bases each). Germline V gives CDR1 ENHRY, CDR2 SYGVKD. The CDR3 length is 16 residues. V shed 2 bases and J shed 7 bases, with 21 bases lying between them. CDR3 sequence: CAISERGDGRTKEQYF. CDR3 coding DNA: TGTGCCATCAGTGAGAGGGGAGACGGAAGAACTAAAGAGCAGTACTTC.

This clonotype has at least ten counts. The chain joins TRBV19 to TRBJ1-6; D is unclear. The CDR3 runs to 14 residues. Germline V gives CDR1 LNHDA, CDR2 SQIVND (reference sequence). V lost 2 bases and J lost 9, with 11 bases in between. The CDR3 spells CASSINGPASPLHF. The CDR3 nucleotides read TGTGCCAGTAGTATAAATGGGCCCGCTTCACCCCTCCACTTT.

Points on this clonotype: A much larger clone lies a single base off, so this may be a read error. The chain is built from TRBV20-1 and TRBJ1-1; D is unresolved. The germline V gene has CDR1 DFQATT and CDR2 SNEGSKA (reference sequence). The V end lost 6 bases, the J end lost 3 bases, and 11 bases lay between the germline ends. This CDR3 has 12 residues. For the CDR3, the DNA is TGCAGTGCCAGCAGGAGGTACACTGAAGCTTTCTTT. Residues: CSASRRYTEAFF.

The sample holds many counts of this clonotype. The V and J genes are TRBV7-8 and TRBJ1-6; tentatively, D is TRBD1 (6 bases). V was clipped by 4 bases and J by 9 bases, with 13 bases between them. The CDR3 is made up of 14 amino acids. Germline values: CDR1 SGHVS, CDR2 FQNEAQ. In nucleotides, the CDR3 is TGTGCCAGCAGCTCACTGCAGGGGATTTCACCCCTCCACTTT. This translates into CASSSLQGISPLHF.

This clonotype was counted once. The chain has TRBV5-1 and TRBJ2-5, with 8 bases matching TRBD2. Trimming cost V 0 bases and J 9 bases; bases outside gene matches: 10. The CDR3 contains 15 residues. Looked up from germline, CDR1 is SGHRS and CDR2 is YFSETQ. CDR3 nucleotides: TGCGCCAGCAGCTTGGCCGGGGGGGAAGGTCAGCCCCAGTACTTC. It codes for CASSLAGGEGQPQYF.